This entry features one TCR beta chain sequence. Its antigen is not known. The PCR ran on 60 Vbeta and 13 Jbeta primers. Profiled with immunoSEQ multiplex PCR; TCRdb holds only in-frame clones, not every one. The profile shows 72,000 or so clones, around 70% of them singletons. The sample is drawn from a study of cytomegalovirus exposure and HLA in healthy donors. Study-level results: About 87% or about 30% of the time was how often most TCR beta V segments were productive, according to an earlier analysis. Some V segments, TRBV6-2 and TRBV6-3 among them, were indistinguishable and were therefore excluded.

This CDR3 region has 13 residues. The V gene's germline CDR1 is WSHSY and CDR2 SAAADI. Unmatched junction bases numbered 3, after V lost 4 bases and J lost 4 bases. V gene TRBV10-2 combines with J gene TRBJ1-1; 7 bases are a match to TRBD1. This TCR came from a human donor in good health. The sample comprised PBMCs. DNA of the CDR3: TGCGCCAGCAGTGCAGGGGGAGTCACTGAAGCTTTCTTT. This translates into CASSAGGVTEAFF.